The present entry profiles one T cell receptor (beta chain) with its context. The antigen is not known. Each CDR3 protein gets one entry after TCRdb re-called the RACE reads with MiXCR. The sample consists of approximately 50,000 distinct CDR3 sequences, around 11% of them appearing once. Time point of the sample: pre-sensitization, week 0. Treatment given: therapeutic diphenylcyclopropenone sensitization with weekly scalp DPC. Total RNA was isolated from unfractionated whole blood. The data stem from a study of human T cells and chemical hapten exposure. This CDR3 spans 18 amino acids. Per germline, CDR1 MDHEN and CDR2 SYDVKM. Trimming removed 6 bases from V and 7 bases from J; junction bases left unmatched: 19. General observations from the study: Relative to control repertoires, expanded TCRs gave rise to significantly more large CDR3 similarity clusters.

The chain uses TRBV28 and TRBJ2-2, with 8 bases matching TRBD1. The TCR sequence derives from a woman aged 40-49 years with alopecia areata. Some clones in this sample may be carry-over from other donors' samples. Sequencing was performed on whole blood, taken in connection with sensitization to the hapten diphenylcyclopropenone (DPC). Here the CDR3 reads CASSPPQGAGRPYGELFF. Here the CDR3 DNA reads TGTGCCAGCAGCCCACCTCAGGGGGCGGGCAGGCCGTACGGGGAGCTGTTTTTT.